This T cell receptor beta chain emerged from a study of control samples from healthy donors and cancer patients. The CDR3 runs 12 residues. Looked up from germline, CDR1 is DFQATT and CDR2 is SNEGSKA (reference sequence). V was clipped by 3 bases and J by 6 bases, with 9 bases between them. The protocol was immunoSEQ multiplex PCR, while the TCRdb copy is restricted to in-frame clones and leaves out a portion. The sample has fewer than 200,000 clones, 90% to 95% seen once. This TCR derives from a man between 18 and 29 years old in good health. V is TRBV20-1 and J is TRBJ1-5; no clear D. The sequenced sample was blood. DNA of the CDR3: TGCAGTGCTAGTTTAGCGGGTCAGCCCCAGCATTTT. Protein product: CSASLAGQPQHF.